Sequencing of this T cell receptor beta chain was carried out in a study of vaccination effects on CD4 cells after COVID-19 (dated by TCRdb to 2022 to 2024). For context, the study as a whole: Each participant received two doses of an mRNA SARS-CoV-2 vaccine, either BNT162b2 or mRNA-1273. A total of over nine COVID-19 convalescent patients and a handful of SARS-CoV-2-naive healthy vaccine recipients were included in the full study. Cultures from other donors in the study were sequenced using the Oncomine TCR Beta short-read assay on an Illumina iSeq 100. SARS-CoV-2 spike-specific CD4+ TCR repertoires from before and after mRNA vaccination were compared in COVID-19 convalescent patients and in infection-naive vaccine recipients. Overall study results and their limits: At late post-vaccination timepoints, both infection-induced and vaccine-induced clones showed marked clonal contraction, consistent with waning T cell responses. Limitations of the study were the small number of convalescent patients and the absence of early post-infection timepoints. In healthy vaccine recipients, vaccine-induced clones were almost all SARS-CoV-2 mono-reactive, with only 1 of 255 being cross-reactive with common cold coronaviruses.

Of note for this clone: Its antigen specificity is not known. No clone much larger than this one lies a single base away; base qualities are absent.

To identify antigen-specific CD4+ T cell clonotypes by their expansion, the ViraFEST assay first stimulated PBMC with viral peptide pools and then applied TCR sequencing. After around 11 days of culture, CD4+ T cells were isolated with the EasySep CD4+ T cell isolation kit. The absence of prior SARS-CoV-2 infection in healthy vaccine recipients was confirmed by negative nucleocapsid antibodies before and after vaccination. Each well held 2 million to 2.5 million PBMC cultured in IMDM containing roughly 5.1% human AB serum, roughly 9.9 IU/ml IL-2 and gentamicin, along with about 9.5 ug/ml peptides. Half of the culture medium was replaced with fresh IL-2-containing medium on days 3 and 7. Each peptide stimulation condition was cultured in triplicate wells unless otherwise noted. Using Ficoll-Paque Plus gradient centrifugation, PBMC were separated from whole blood and then either used fresh or cryopreserved at -140C. Overlapping peptide pools spanned the spike proteins of SARS-CoV-2 and the common cold coronaviruses HCoV-NL63, HCoV-OC43 and HCoV-229E. The QIAamp micro DNA kit was used to extract genomic DNA from the cultured CD4+ T cells.

The library was produced with the immunoSEQ multiplex PCR assay. DNA from the CD4+ T cells that had been cultured and isolated underwent TCR beta CDR3 sequencing. On the authors' methods: Non-productive TCR sequences were discarded, and reads were trimmed to the CDR3 region, with only CDR3s of 7 or more amino acids retained. The MANAFEST web app was used to identify antigen-specific clonotypes by comparing expansion in peptide wells with expansion in reference cultures. For clones to be considered positive, expansion at FDR<0.05 versus reference and all other wells, an odds ratio above 5, and a frequency above 0.1% in two replicate wells were required. Clonotypes significantly expanded in SARS-CoV-2 spike wells and in at least one common cold coronavirus spike condition were defined as cross-reactive. CDR3 similarity was assessed by Levenshtein distance using the stringdist R package, and unrooted trees were constructed with ape in R 3.6.1. In TCRdb, the immuneACCESS table is reduced to in-frame sequences with V and J assigned. These tables do not hold every clone; where another copy was compared, an unresolved V gene accounts for under half, and the others remain unexplained. V and J calls and clone size are those listed in that table; D and trimming were worked out from the DNA. The sample yields about 27,000 clones; 55% to 75% were counted once. The ten largest clones add up to more than 9% of the sample.

Sample: CD4+ T cells from PBMCs cultured with SARS-CoV-2 spike peptides, taken before COVID-19 vaccination. The cell subset or site label for this specimen denotes: SARS-CoV-2 spike overlapping peptide pool stimulation. This TCR came from a human donor who received a COVID-19 vaccine.

CDR3 reads: CASIRLESTDTQYF. The DNA sequence is given as TGTGCCAGCATACGGTTGGAAAGCACAGATACGCAGTATTTT. The rearranged segments are TRBV2 and TRBJ2-3, with an unclear D gene assignment. Based on the germline V gene, the CDR1 and CDR2 sequences are SNHLY and FYNNEI. The cysteine opens and the phenylalanine closes a CDR3 of 14 amino acids. The DNA shown is the 42-base CDR3, in frame from base 1. V is cut by 7 bases and J by 0 bases, and the space between the germline ends is 11 bases.